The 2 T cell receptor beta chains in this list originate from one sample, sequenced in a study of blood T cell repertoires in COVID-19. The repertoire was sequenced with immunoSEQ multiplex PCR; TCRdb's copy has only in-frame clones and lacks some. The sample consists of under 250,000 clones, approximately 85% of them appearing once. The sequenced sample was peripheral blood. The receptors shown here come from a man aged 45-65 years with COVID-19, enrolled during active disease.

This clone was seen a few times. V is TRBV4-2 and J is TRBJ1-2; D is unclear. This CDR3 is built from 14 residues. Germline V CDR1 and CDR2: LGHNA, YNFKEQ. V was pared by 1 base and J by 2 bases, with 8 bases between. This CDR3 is CASSQARSNYGYTF. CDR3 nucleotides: TGTGCCAGCAGCCAAGCGAGGAGCAACTATGGCTACACCTTC.

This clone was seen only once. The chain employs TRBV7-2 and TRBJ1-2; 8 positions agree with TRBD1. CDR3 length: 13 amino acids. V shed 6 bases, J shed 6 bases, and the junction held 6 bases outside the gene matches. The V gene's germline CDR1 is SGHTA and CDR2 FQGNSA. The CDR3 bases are TGTGCCAGCAGGGGACAGGTATTGAATGGCTACACCTTC. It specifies CASRGQVLNGYTF.